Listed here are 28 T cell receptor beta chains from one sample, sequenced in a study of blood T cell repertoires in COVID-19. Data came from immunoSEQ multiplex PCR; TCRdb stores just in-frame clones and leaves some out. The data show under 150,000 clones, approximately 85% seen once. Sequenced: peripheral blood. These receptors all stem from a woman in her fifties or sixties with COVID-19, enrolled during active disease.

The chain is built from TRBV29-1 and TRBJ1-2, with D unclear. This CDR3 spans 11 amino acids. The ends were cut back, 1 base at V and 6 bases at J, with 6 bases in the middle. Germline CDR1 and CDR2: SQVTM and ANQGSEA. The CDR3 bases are TGCAGCGTTGAAGGGAGGAATGGCTACACCTTC. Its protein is CSVEGRNGYTF.

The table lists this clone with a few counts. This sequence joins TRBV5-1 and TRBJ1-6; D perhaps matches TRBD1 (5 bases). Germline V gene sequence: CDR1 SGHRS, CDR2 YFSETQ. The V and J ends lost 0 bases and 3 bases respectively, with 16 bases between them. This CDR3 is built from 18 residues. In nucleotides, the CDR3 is TGCGCCAGCAGCTTGGAACAGGCAGGTGGCTACTATAATTCACCCCTCCACTTT. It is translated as CASSLEQAGGYYNSPLHF.

The CDR3 bases are TGTGCCAGCAGTTACCCACAGGTTGGAGGCTACACCTTC. Translating it yields CASSYPQVGGYTF. The rearrangement links TRBV6-5 to TRBJ1-2; perhaps TRBD1 as D (5 bases). With 2 bases removed from V and 8 bases from J, the gap between germline ends came to 12 bases. This CDR3 region has 13 residues. Germline loops: CDR1 MNHEY, CDR2 SVGAGI.

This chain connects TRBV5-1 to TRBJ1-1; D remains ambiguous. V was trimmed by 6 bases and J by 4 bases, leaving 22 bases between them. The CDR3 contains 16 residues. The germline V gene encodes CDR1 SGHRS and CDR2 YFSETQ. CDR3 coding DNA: TGCGCCAGCACGGGTGGTCAGACCCCCAAGCTCACTGAAGCTTTCTTT. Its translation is CASTGGQTPKLTEAFF.

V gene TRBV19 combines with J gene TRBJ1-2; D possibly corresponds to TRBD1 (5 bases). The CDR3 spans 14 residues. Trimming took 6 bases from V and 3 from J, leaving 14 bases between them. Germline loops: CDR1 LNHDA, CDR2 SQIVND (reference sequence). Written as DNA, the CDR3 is TGTGCCAGTAGAGGTAACTCAGGGTACTATGGCTACACCTTC. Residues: CASRGNSGYYGYTF.

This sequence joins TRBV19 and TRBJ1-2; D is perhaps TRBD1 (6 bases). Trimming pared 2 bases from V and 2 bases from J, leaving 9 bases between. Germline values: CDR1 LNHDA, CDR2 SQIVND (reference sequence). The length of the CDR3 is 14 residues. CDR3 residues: CASSITGQNYGYTF. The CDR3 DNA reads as TGTGCCAGTAGTATAACCGGACAGAACTATGGCTACACCTTC.

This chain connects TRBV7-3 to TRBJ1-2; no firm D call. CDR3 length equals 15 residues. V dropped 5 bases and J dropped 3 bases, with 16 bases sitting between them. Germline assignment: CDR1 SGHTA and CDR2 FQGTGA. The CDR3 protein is CASSDNGRGDYGYTF. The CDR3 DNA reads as TGTGCCAGCAGCGACAACGGGCGGGGTGACTATGGCTACACCTTC.

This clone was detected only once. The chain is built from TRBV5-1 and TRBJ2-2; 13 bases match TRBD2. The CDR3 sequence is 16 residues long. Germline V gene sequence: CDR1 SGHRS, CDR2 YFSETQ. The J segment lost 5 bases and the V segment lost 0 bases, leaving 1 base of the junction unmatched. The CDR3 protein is CASSLGLAGGTGELFF. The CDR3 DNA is TGCGCCAGCAGCTTGGGACTAGCGGGGGGTACCGGGGAGCTGTTTTTT.

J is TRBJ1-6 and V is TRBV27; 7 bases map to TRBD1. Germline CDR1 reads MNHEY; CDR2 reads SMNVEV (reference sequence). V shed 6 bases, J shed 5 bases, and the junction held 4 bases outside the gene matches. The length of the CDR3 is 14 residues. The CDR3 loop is CASSPGTDNSPLHF. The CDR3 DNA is TGTGCCAGCAGCCCCGGGACAGATAATTCACCCCTCCACTTT.

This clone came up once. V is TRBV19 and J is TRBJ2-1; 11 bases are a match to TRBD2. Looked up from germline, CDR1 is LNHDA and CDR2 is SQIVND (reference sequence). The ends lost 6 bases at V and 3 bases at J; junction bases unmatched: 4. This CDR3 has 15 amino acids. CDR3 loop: CASRTGTSGYNEQFF. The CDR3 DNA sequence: TGTGCCAGTAGGACCGGGACTAGCGGCTACAATGAGCAGTTCTTC.

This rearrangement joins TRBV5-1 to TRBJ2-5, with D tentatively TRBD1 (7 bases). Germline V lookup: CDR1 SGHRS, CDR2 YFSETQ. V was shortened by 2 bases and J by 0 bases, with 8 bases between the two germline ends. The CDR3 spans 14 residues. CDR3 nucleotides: TGCGCCAGCAGCTTCAGGGGGGACCAAGAGACCCAGTACTTC. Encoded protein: CASSFRGDQETQYF.

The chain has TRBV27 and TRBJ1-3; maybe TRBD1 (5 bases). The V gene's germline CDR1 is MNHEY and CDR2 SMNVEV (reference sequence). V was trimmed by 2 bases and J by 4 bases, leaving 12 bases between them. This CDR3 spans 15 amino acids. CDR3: CASSLGSGRGNTIYF. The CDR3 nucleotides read TGTGCCAGCAGTTTAGGCTCAGGGAGGGGAAACACCATATATTTT.

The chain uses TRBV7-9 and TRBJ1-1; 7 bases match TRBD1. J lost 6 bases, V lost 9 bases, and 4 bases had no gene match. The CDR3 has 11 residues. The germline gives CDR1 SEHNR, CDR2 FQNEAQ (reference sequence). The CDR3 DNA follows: TGTGCCAGTAACAGGGGTCCTGAAGCTTTCTTT. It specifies CASNRGPEAFF.

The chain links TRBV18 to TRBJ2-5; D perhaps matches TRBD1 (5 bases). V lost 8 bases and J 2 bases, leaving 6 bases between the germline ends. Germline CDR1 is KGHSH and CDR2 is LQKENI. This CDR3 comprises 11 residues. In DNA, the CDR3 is TGTGCCAGCCCAGGGCAAGAGACCCAGTACTTC. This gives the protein CASPGQETQYF.

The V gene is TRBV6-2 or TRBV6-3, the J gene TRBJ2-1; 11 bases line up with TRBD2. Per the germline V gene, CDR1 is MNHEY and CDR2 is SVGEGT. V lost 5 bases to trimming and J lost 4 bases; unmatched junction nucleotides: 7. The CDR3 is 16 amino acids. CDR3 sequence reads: CASSAVAGGPYNEQFF. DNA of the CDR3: TGTGCCAGCAGTGCCGTAGCGGGGGGGCCTTACAATGAGCAGTTCTTC.

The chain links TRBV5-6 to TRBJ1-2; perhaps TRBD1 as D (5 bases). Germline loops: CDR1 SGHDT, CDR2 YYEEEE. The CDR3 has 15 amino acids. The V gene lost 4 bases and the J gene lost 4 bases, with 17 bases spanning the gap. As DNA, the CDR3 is TGTGCCAGCAGCCTCAGGGAGGGCATGGGCTATGGCTACACCTTC. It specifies CASSLREGMGYGYTF. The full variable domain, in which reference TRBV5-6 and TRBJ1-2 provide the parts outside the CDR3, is DAGVTQSPTHLIKTRGQQVTLRCSPKSGHDTVSWYQQALGQGPQFIFQYYEEEERQRGNFPDRFSGHQFPNYSSELNVNALLLGDSALYLCASSLREGMGYGYTFGSGTRLTVV.

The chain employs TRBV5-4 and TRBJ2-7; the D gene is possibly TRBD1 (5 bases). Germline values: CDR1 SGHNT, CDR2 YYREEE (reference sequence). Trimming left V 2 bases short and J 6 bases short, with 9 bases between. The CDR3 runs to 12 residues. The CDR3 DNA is TGTGCCAGCAGCTTAGGGGTGGGCGAGCAGTACTTC. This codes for CASSLGVGEQYF.

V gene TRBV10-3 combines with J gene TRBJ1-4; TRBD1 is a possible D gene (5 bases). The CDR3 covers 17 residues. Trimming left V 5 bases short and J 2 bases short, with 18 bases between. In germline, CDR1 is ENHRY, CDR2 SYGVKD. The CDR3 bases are TGTGCCATCAGTACCTCCCTGGGGGGAGTCACTAATGAAAAACTGTTTTTT. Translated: CAISTSLGGVTNEKLFF.

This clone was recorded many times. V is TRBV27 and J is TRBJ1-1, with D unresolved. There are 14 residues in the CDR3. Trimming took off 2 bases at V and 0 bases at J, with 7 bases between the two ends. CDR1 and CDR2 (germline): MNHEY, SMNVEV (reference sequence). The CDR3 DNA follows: TGTGCCAGCAGTTTAATACACATGAACACTGAAGCTTTCTTT. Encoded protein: CASSLIHMNTEAFF.

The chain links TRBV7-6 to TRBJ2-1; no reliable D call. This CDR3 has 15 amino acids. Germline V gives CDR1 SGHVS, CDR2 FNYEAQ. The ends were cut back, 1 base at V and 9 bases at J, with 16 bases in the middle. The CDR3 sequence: CASSLVSESTTEQFF. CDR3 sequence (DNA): TGTGCCAGCAGCTTAGTAAGCGAGTCCACCACTGAGCAGTTCTTC.

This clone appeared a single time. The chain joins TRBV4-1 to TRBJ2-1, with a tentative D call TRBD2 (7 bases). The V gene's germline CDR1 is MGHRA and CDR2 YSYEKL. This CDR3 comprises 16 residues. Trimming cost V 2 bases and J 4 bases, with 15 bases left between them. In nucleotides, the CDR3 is TGCGCCAGCAGCCAATCGCAGCGGGGACATTACAATGAGCAGTTCTTC. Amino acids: CASSQSQRGHYNEQFF.

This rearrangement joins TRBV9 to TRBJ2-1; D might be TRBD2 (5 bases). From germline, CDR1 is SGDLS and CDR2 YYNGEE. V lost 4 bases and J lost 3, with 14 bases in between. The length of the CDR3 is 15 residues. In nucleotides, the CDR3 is TGTGCCAGCAGCCCGAGGGAGTCGAACTACAATGAGCAGTTCTTC. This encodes CASSPRESNYNEQFF.

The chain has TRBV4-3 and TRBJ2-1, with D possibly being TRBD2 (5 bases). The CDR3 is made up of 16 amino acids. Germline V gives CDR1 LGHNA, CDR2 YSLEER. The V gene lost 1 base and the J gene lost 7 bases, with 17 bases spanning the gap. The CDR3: CASSQARPDGLNEQFF. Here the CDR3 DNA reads TGCGCCAGCAGCCAAGCCCGACCGGACGGACTGAATGAGCAGTTCTTC.

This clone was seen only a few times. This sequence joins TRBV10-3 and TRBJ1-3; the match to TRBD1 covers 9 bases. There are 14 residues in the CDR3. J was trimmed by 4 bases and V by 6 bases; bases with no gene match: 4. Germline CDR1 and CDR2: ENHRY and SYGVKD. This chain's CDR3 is CAIREDRGGNTIYF. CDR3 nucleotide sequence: TGTGCCATCAGAGAGGACAGGGGAGGAAACACCATATATTTT.

CDR3 sequence (DNA): TGTGCTAGTGGTCCCGGGACAGGAGACGAGCAGTACTTC. Amino acids: CASGPGTGDEQYF. The rearrangement joins TRBV12-5 to TRBJ2-7, with 8 bases matching TRBD1. The CDR3 has 13 amino acids. V was pared by 5 bases and J by 5 bases, with 5 bases of the junction left unmatched. CDR1 LGHNT and CDR2 FRNRAP come from the germline V gene.

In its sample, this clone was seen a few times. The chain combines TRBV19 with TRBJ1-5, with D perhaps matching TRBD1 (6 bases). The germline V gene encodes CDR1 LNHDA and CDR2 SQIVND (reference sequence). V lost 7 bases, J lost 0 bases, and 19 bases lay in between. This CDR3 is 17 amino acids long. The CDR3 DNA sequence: TGTGCCAGTACCGAGGGGGGGTTAGAAATTAGCAATCAGCCCCAGCATTTT. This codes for CASTEGGLEISNQPQHF.

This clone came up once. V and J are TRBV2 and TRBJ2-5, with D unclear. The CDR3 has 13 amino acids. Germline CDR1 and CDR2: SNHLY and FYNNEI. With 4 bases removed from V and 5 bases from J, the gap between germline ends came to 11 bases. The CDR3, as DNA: TGTGCCAGCAGTGTGTACGGTTGCGAGACCCAGTACTTC. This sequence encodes CASSVYGCETQYF.

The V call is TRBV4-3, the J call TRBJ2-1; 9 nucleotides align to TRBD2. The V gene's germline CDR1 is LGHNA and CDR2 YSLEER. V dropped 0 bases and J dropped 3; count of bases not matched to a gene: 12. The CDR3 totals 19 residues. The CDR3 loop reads CASSQDGPLAGTIYNEQFF. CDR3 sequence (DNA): TGCGCCAGCAGCCAAGATGGACCTCTAGCGGGGACAATCTACAATGAGCAGTTCTTC.